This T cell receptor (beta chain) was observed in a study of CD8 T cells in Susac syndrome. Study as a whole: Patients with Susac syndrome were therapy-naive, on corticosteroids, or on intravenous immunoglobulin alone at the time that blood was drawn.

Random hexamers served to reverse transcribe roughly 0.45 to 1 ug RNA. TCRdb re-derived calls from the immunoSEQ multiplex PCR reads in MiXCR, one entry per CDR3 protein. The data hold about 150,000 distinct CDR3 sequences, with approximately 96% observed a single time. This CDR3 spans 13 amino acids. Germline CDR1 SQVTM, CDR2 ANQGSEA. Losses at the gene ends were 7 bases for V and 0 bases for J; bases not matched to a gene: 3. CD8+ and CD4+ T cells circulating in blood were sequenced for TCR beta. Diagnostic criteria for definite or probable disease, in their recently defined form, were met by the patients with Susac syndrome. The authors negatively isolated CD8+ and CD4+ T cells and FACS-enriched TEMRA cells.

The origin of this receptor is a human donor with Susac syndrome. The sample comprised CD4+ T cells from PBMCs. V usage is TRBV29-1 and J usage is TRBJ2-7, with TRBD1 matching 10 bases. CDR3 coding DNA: TGCAGCGCCCGGACAGGGGGCTCCTACGAGCAGTACTTC. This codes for CSARTGGSYEQYF.